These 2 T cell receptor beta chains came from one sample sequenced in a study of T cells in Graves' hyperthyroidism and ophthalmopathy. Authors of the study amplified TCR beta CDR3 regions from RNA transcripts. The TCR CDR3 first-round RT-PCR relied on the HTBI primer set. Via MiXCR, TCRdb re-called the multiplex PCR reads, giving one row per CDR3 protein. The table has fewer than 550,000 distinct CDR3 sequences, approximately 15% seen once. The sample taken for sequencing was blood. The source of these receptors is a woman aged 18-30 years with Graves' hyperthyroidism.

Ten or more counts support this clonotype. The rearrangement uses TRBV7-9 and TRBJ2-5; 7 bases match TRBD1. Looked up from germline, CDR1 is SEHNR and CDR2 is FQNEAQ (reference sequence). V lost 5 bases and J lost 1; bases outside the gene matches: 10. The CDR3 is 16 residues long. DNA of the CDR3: TGTGCCAGCAGCGAAACTCACCGGGACAGCCAAGAGACCCAGTACTTC. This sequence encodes CASSETHRDSQETQYF.

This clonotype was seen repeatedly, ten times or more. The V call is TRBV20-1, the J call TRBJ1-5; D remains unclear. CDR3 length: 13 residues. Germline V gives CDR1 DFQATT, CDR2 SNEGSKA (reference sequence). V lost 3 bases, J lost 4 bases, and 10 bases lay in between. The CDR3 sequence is CSARAGLNQPQHF. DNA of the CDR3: TGCAGTGCTAGGGCAGGTCTAAATCAGCCCCAGCATTTT.